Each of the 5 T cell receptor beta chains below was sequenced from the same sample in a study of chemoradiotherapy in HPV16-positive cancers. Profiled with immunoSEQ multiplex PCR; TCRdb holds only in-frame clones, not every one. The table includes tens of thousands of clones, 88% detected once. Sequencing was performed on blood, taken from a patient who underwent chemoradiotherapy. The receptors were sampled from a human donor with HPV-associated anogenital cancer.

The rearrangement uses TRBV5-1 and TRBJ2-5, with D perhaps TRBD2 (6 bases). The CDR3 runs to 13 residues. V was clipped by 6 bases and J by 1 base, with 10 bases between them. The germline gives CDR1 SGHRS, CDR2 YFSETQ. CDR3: CASKPGSQETQYF. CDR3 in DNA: TGCGCCAGCAAACCCGGGAGCCAAGAGACCCAGTACTTC.

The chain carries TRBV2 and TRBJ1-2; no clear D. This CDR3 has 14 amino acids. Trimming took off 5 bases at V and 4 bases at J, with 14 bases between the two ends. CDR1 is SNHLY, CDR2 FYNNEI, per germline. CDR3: CASSLEIQPYGYTF. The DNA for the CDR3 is TGTGCCAGCAGTCTGGAAATCCAGCCCTATGGCTACACCTTC.

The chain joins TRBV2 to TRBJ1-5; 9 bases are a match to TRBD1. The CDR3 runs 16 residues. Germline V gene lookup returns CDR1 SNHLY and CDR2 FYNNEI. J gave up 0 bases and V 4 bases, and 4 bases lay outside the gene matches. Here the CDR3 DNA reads TGTGCCAGCAGTGCCGGGACAGGGACTAGCAATCAGCCCCAGCATTTT. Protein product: CASSAGTGTSNQPQHF.

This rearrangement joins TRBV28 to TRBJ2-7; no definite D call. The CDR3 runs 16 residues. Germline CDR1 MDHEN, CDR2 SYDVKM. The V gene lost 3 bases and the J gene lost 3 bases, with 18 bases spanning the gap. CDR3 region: CASSFADSVGYYEQYF. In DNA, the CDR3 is TGTGCCAGCAGTTTCGCAGATTCGGTGGGGTACTACGAGCAGTACTTC.

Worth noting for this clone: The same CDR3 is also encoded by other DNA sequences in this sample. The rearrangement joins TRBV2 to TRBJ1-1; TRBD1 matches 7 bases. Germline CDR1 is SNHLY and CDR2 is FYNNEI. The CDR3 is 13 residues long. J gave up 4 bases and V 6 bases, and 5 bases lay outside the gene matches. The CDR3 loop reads CASSQGEGTEAFF. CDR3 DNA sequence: TGTGCCAGCAGCCAGGGGGAGGGCACTGAAGCTTTCTTT.